A selection of T cell receptor beta chains follows, all from one sample in a study of blood T cell repertoires in COVID-19. Repertoires were generated with immunoSEQ multiplex PCR, while TCRdb's copy carries only in-frame clones and drops some. The table lists more than 90,000 clones, roughly 70% of them singletons. The sample taken for sequencing was peripheral blood. These receptors were obtained from a woman aged 55 to 70 in a cohort sampled during active or convalescent COVID-19. CDR3s include the opening cysteine and the closing phenylalanine or tryptophan.

j_call v_call cdr3_length cdr3_aa
TRBJ1-3 TRBV13 14 CASSPWTGGNTIYF
TRBJ2-2 TRBV24-1 14 CATSGETPTGELFF
TRBJ1-5 TRBV6-5 13 CASRTGNNQPQHF
TRBJ2-5 TRBV19 15 CAVSRGTSVQETQYF
TRBJ1-6 TRBV7-9 13 CASSSTGGTGLHF
TRBJ1-2 TRBV3-1/TRBV3-2 15 CASSPSGTGDYGYTF
TRBJ2-7 TRBV9 15 CASSPSGQGPHEQYF
TRBJ1-4 TRBV4-1 15 CASSRGRGNTEKLFF
TRBJ1-6 TRBV7-2 16 CASSSPTGAGNSPLHF
TRBJ2-3 TRBV11-2 16 CASSPRLAGITDTQYF
TRBJ1-2 TRBV7-9 12 CASSKTGVGYTF
TRBJ2-7 TRBV7-2 17 CASSFKQVGRRSYEQYF
TRBJ2-5 TRBV11-3 14 CASSPSTSSQTQYF
TRBJ2-2 TRBV5-6 16 CASSPGTSGRTGELFF
TRBJ2-7 TRBV6-5 15 CASSYSTGGSYEQYF
TRBJ1-1 TRBV2 17 CASSVARGGGRNTEAFF
TRBJ2-3 TRBV7-3 13 CASSLNRADTQYF
TRBJ1-5 TRBV6-6 13 CASSYPGGQPQHF
TRBJ2-1 TRBV12-5 17 CASGLVWTSGASNEQFF
TRBJ2-4 TRBV13 16 CASSRTGQKTKNIQYF
TRBJ2-1 TRBV28 16 CASSPRGTGSYNEQFF
TRBJ1-6 TRBV4-1 14 CASSQGGRVSPLHF
TRBJ2-7 TRBV28 15 CASRSVTGYSYEQYF
TRBJ2-5 TRBV11-2 12 CASSRWGETQYF
TRBJ1-5 TRBV6-6 16 CASSRILQGLGQPQHF
TRBJ2-5 TRBV11-3 16 CASSLGQGAPQETQYF
TRBJ2-5 TRBV5-1 14 CASSYGGNQETQYF
TRBJ1-5 TRBV19 16 CATRQKGQQSNQPQHF
TRBJ2-5 TRBV7-9 13 CASIETGAETQYF
TRBJ2-2 TRBV7-3 17 CASSLAFRGEDTGELFF
TRBJ2-2 TRBV5-1 14 CASSFQGSTGELFF
TRBJ1-3 TRBV30 14 CAWTWASSGNTIYF
TRBJ2-5 TRBV7-2 13 CASSFFIPETQYF
TRBJ2-7 TRBV5-1 13 CASSWGHDSEQYF
TRBJ1-6 TRBV13 16 CASSTTGTGGGSPLHF
TRBJ2-1 TRBV7-3 15 CASSYEGAGWDEQFF